This T cell receptor beta chain was documented in a study of cytomegalovirus exposure and HLA in healthy donors. The PCR used 60 Vbeta and 13 Jbeta primers. Sequencing was performed with immunoSEQ multiplex PCR; in TCRdb, only in-frame clones are kept and a portion is missing. Here the sample spans around 130,000 clones, 82% being singletons. Study-level points and caveats: A later analysis found most CMV-associated TCR beta chains apparently HLA-restricted.

On this clone itself: The antigen is not known.

The sequencing sample was made of PBMCs. This TCR was sampled from a male donor in good health and CMV-seropositive.

CDR3 protein: CASSKHWDLSYMSSYNEQFF. CDR3 sequence (DNA): TGTGCCAGCAGCAAACATTGGGACTTGTCCTATATGAGCTCCTACAATGAGCAGTTCTTC. The rearrangement joins TRBV21-1 to TRBJ2-1; the D call of TRBD2 is as the table states it, not checked on the DNA. TRBV21-1 is described as a pseudogene. This CDR3 is built from 20 residues.